The sequence of this T cell receptor (beta chain) was determined in a study of regulatory T cells in long-lasting Graves disease. The study's findings and limits: Results may be inaccurate due to the small sample size.

Time point specified: newly diagnosed GD, antithyroid drugs for less than 3 months. Scientists built the TCR library using RNA that was extracted from PBMCs. Patients of an endocrinology department in Xi'an, China, were included. Points on this clonotype: Its target is unknown.

The V gene end was trimmed by 2 bases and the J gene end by 9 bases; junction bases not matched to a gene: 11. Germline CDR1 is SGHKS and CDR2 is YYEKEE (reference sequence). The CDR3 extends over 16 amino acids. Library construction for TCR beta used iRepertoire HTBI primers and Arm-PCR of CDR3 regions. TCRdb recomputed calls from the multiplex PCR reads with MiXCR, one row per CDR3 protein. Of 400,000 to 500,000 distinct CDR3 sequences detected, 12% to 15% appear once; the ten largest clones hold about a sixth. The same specimen was also included in a second study, on T cells in Graves' hyperthyroidism and ophthalmopathy. From that second work: In the blood, most expanded thyroid clonotypes above 0.001 appeared as well.

Sample: peripheral blood mononuclear cells (PBMCs), taken at new diagnosis, from a patient treated with antithyroid drugs. The TCR sequence derives from a woman between 50 and 59 years old with Graves disease. The rearrangement joins TRBV5-5 to TRBJ2-3, with 11 bases that match TRBD2. The CDR3 reads CASSLGLAGGWGTQYF. The CDR3 coding sequence is TGTGCCAGCAGCTTAGGCCTAGCGGGAGGTTGGGGCACGCAGTATTTT.